These 29 T cell receptor beta chains came from one sample sequenced in a study of T cells in Graves' hyperthyroidism and ophthalmopathy. Amplified regions were TCR beta CDR3 sequences from RNA transcripts. With the HTBI primer set, the TCR CDR3 went through a first round of RT-PCR. One entry per CDR3 protein results from TCRdb running MiXCR on the multiplex PCR reads. This sample yields around 420,000 distinct CDR3 sequences, of which about a sixth are seen a single time; 12% to 15% belongs to the top ten. The sequencing input was blood. Receptor source: a woman in her late teens or twenties with Graves' hyperthyroidism.

The V gene is TRBV15, the J gene TRBJ2-7; 8 bases align to TRBD1. With 8 bases clipped from V and 2 bases from J, the junction kept 11 bases outside the gene matches. CDR1 LNHNV and CDR2 YYDKDF come from the germline V gene (reference sequence). This CDR3 contains 15 residues. The CDR3 here is CATAANRGATYEQYF. The CDR3 DNA sequence: TGTGCCACCGCCGCTAACAGGGGGGCTACCTACGAGCAGTACTTC.

This chain connects TRBV10-3 to TRBJ2-1; TRBD2 matches 15 bases. This CDR3 comprises 17 residues. Per germline, CDR1 ENHRY and CDR2 SYGVKD. With V trimmed by 6 bases and J by 5 bases, 8 bases remained unmatched. The chain's CDR3 is CAIRGLAGGSPNNEQFF. Here the CDR3 DNA reads TGTGCCATCAGGGGACTAGCGGGGGGCTCCCCTAACAATGAGCAGTTCTTC.

This clonotype was seen at least ten times. The chain links TRBV5-6 to TRBJ1-1, with 7 positions matching TRBD1. The CDR3 covers 19 residues. V shed 3 bases, J shed 1 base, and the junction held 18 bases outside the gene matches. Germline values: CDR1 SGHDT, CDR2 YYEEEE. CDR3 amino acids: CASSSSDGQAGPGNTEAFF. Here the CDR3 DNA reads TGTGCCAGCAGCTCCTCCGATGGACAGGCCGGCCCTGGGAACACTGAAGCTTTCTTT.

This clonotype was detected many times. The chain is built from TRBV7-2 and TRBJ2-1; D could derive from TRBD1 or TRBD2 (5 bases each). Trimming cost V 5 bases and J 4 bases, with 9 bases left between them. Germline CDR1 reads SGHTA; CDR2 reads FQGNSA. The CDR3 has 13 residues. The CDR3 DNA follows: TGTGCCAGCAGCCCAGAGGGGTACAATGAGCAGTTCTTC. This translates into CASSPEGYNEQFF. The full variable domain, completed using reference TRBV7-2 and TRBJ2-1, is GAGVSQSPSNKVTEKGKDVELRCDPISGHTALYWYRQSLGQGLEFLIYFQGNSAPDKSGLPSDRFSAERTGGSVSTLTIQRTQQEDSAVYLCASSPEGYNEQFFGPGTRLTVL.

This clonotype was counted between two and nine times. The V call is TRBV12-3 or TRBV12-4, the J call TRBJ2-1, with 12 bases identical to TRBD2. This CDR3 region has 12 residues. With 6 bases clipped from V and 16 bases from J, the junction kept 7 bases outside the gene matches. This CDR3 is CASSPGLAGNFF. The DNA for the CDR3 is TGTGCCAGCAGCCCTGGACTAGCGGGAAATTTCTTC.

This clonotype was counted only a few times. V and J are TRBV12-3 or TRBV12-4 and TRBJ2-7; weak D call: TRBD1 (6 bases). V was trimmed by 5 bases and J by 4 bases, leaving 9 bases between them. CDR3 size: 12 residues. The CDR3 sequence: CASSRTAYEQYF. For the CDR3, the DNA is TGTGCCAGCAGTAGGACAGCTTACGAGCAGTACTTC.

This clonotype showed up many times. The chain is built from TRBV6-2 or TRBV6-3 and TRBJ1-1; D possibly corresponds to TRBD1 (6 bases). This CDR3 is built from 14 residues. CDR1 MNHEY and CDR2 SVGEGT come from the germline V gene. V was pared by 0 bases and J by 2 bases, with 7 bases between. CDR3 region: CASSYSQGNTEAFF. The CDR3 coding sequence is TGTGCCAGCAGTTACTCACAGGGTAACACTGAAGCTTTCTTT.

Many counts were recorded for this clonotype. The chain carries TRBV28 and TRBJ1-4; no reliable D call. The V gene lost 5 bases and the J gene lost 3 bases, with 19 bases spanning the gap. This CDR3 is 17 amino acids long. Germline CDR1 and CDR2: MDHEN and SYDVKM. The CDR3 loop reads CASSDPAQSAANEKLFF. The CDR3, as DNA: TGTGCCAGCAGTGACCCTGCCCAGTCTGCGGCTAATGAAAAACTGTTTTTT.

Remarks on this clonotype: With a much larger clone just one base away, this may be a read error. V usage is TRBV12-3 or TRBV12-4 and J usage is TRBJ2-7; D remains unclear. The CDR3 has 11 amino acids. The CDR3 here is CAGSLALKQYF. The CDR3 DNA sequence: TGTGCCGGCAGTTTAGCCTTAAAGCAGTACTTC.

This clonotype was observed at least ten times. This chain joins TRBV20-1 and TRBJ2-1, with D maybe TRBD1 (6 bases). The V gene's germline CDR1 is DFQATT and CDR2 SNEGSKA (reference sequence). The CDR3 extends over 13 amino acids. Trimming removed 5 bases at V and 4 bases at J, with 12 bases between. The CDR3 loop is CSAWLGAYNEQFF. Here the CDR3 DNA reads TGCAGTGCTTGGTTGGGGGCTTACAATGAGCAGTTCTTC.

This clonotype was counted ten times or more. This sequence joins TRBV20-1 and TRBJ1-1, with a weak D call TRBD1 (5 bases). Trimming stripped 3 bases from V and 4 bases from J, with 12 bases between. The CDR3 spans 13 residues. Germline V gene lookup returns CDR1 DFQATT and CDR2 SNEGSKA (reference sequence). The DNA for the CDR3 is TGCAGTGCTAGCAGGGACCACGGCACTGAAGCTTTCTTT. Translating gives CSASRDHGTEAFF.

The J gene is TRBJ2-2, the V gene TRBV7-2; D unclear. CDR3 length equals 14 residues. CDR1 and CDR2 from the germline V gene are SGHTA and FQGNSA. V lost 5 bases, J lost 6 bases, and 13 bases lay in between. In nucleotides, the CDR3 is TGTGCCAGCAGCCCATCGGGTGGGCCCGGGGAGCTGTTTTTT. Its translation: CASSPSGGPGELFF.

V is TRBV19 and J is TRBJ2-2; no definite D call. V shed 1 base and J shed 5 bases, with 11 bases lying between them. The germline V gene has CDR1 LNHDA and CDR2 SQIVND (reference sequence). This CDR3 comprises 15 residues. The CDR3 protein is CASSIAHGRTGELFF. CDR3 nucleotide sequence: TGTGCCAGTAGTATAGCCCACGGACGGACCGGGGAGCTGTTTTTT.

There are many counts of this clonotype. The chain uses TRBV20-1 and TRBJ2-1; 7 bases line up with TRBD2. CDR1 and CDR2 (germline): DFQATT, SNEGSKA (reference sequence). The CDR3 loop spans 12 amino acids. After removal of 6 bases from V and 6 bases from J, the junction contained 5 bases not matched to a gene. CDR3 nucleotide sequence: TGCAGTGCCGTGGGAGGGACCAATGAGCAGTTCTTC. Translation: CSAVGGTNEQFF.

The J gene is TRBJ2-7, the V gene TRBV27; D may be TRBD1 or TRBD2 (5 bases each). There are 20 residues in the CDR3. V shed 0 bases and J shed 3 bases, with 27 bases lying between them. CDR1 and CDR2 from the germline V gene are MNHEY and SMNVEV (reference sequence). The CDR3 spells CASSLSLLSRDPLVGYEQYF. CDR3 in DNA: TGTGCCAGCAGTTTATCATTGCTGAGCCGGGACCCTCTCGTTGGCTACGAGCAGTACTTC.

Ten or more counts support this clonotype. V and J are TRBV3-1 and TRBJ1-2; no clear D gene. The CDR3 contains 16 residues. Per the germline V gene, CDR1 is LGHDT and CDR2 is YNNKEL (reference sequence). The germline V and J ends were trimmed by 1 base and 3 bases, with 15 bases remaining between them. The CDR3, as DNA: TGTGCCAGCAGCCAAGGGGAGCGGCAGACACACTATGGCTACACCTTC. Protein: CASSQGERQTHYGYTF.

This clonotype has at least ten counts. The genes are TRBV28 and TRBJ2-7; weak D call: TRBD2 (5 bases). Trimming pared 6 bases from V and 4 bases from J, leaving 10 bases between. CDR3 length equals 12 residues. The germline V gene encodes CDR1 MDHEN and CDR2 SYDVKM. In DNA, the CDR3 is TGTGCCAGCAGAACGGAGGATTACGAGCAGTACTTC. This codes for CASRTEDYEQYF.

This clonotype was observed a few times. The chain uses TRBV29-1 and TRBJ2-3; TRBD2 matches 14 bases. CDR3 size: 16 residues. Germline V gene sequence: CDR1 SQVTM, CDR2 ANQGSEA. J lost 6 bases, V lost 3 bases, and 8 bases had no gene match. CDR3 residues: CSVEGLAGEKGDTQYF. The CDR3 region has the DNA TGCAGCGTTGAGGGACTAGCGGGAGAAAAAGGGGATACGCAGTATTTT.

This clonotype was seen at least ten times. V gene TRBV3-1 combines with J gene TRBJ1-1; D remains ambiguous. V lost 5 bases and J 1 base, leaving 14 bases between the germline ends. CDR1 LGHDT and CDR2 YNNKEL come from the germline V gene (reference sequence). The CDR3 has 15 residues. This CDR3 reads CASSFSQLGNTEAFF. As DNA, the CDR3 is TGTGCCAGCAGCTTTAGTCAACTGGGGAACACTGAAGCTTTCTTT.

This clonotype has more than one count but fewer than ten. The chain has TRBV28 and TRBJ2-1, with D perhaps TRBD2 (5 bases). Trimming cost V 7 bases and J 1 base, with 17 bases left between them. The CDR3 spans 16 residues. Per the germline V gene, CDR1 is MDHEN and CDR2 is SYDVKM. The CDR3 protein is CASKLGGGDSYNEQFF. CDR3 DNA sequence: TGTGCCAGCAAGTTAGGAGGAGGTGATTCCTACAATGAGCAGTTCTTC.

This chain joins TRBV15 and TRBJ2-2; no clear D. The CDR3 consists of 14 residues. Trimming shortened V by 0 bases and J by 8 bases, and 10 bases separated the two germline ends. Germline assignment: CDR1 LNHNV and CDR2 YYDKDF (reference sequence). The CDR3 DNA follows: TGTGCCACCAGCAGAGATCGTGATTTTGGGGAGCTGTTTTTT. Translation gives CATSRDRDFGELFF.

V gene TRBV5-1 combines with J gene TRBJ2-7; D possibly matches TRBD1 or TRBD2 (5 bases each). The CDR3 loop spans 13 amino acids. CDR1 is SGHRS and CDR2 is YFSETQ in the germline V gene. Trimming left V 4 bases short and J 4 bases short, with 12 bases between. This CDR3 is CASSRDGVYEQYF. The DNA for the CDR3 is TGCGCCAGCAGCCGGGACGGGGTTTACGAGCAGTACTTC.

This clonotype turned up a few times. A single base separates this from a much larger clone, so it may be a read error. V and J are TRBV6-1 and TRBJ2-6; no firm D call. V lost 3 bases and J lost 0, with 3 bases in between. The germline V gene has CDR1 MNHNS and CDR2 SASEGT. This CDR3 has 14 amino acids. CDR3 in amino acids: CASSDNSGANVLTF. DNA of the CDR3: TGTGCCAGCAGTGACAACTCTGGGGCCAACGTCCTGACTTTC.

The V call is TRBV7-8, the J call TRBJ1-1; D is unclear. Trimming removed 5 bases from V and 10 bases from J, with 17 bases in between. Germline V lookup: CDR1 SGHVS, CDR2 FQNEAQ. The CDR3 consists of 13 residues. The CDR3 DNA reads TGTGCCAGCAGCCCGAGGGCCTCCTTGGGAGCTTTCTTT. It is translated as CASSPRASLGAFF. The variable domain in full, completed from reference TRBV7-8 and TRBJ1-1, reads GAGVSQSPRYKVAKRGQDVALRCDPISGHVSLFWYQQALGQGPEFLTYFQNEAQLDKSGLPSDRFFAERPEGSVSTLKIQRTQQEDSAVYLCASSPRASLGAFFGQGTRLTVV.

This clonotype was recorded many times. V and J are TRBV6-1 and TRBJ2-5, with D possibly TRBD1 on 5 matching bases. This CDR3 has 16 amino acids. Germline V gene sequence: CDR1 MNHNS, CDR2 SASEGT. V lost 5 bases and J lost 7, with 23 bases in between. CDR3 sequence (DNA): TGTGCCAGCAGTAACGGACACCCAGAAAAGAAAAGGACCCAGTACTTC. It yields the protein CASSNGHPEKKRTQYF.

Many counts were recorded for this clonotype. This chain links TRBV5-8 with TRBJ1-2; 7 positions agree with TRBD1. CDR1 and CDR2 from the germline V gene are SGHTS and YDEGEE. Losses at the gene ends were 4 bases for V and 6 bases for J; bases not matched to a gene: 6. The CDR3 is made up of 13 amino acids. The CDR3 spells CASSETGIHGYTF. Written as DNA, the CDR3 is TGTGCCAGCAGCGAGACAGGGATTCATGGCTACACCTTC. The variable domain in full, completed from reference TRBV5-8 and TRBJ1-2, reads EAGVTQSPTHLIKTRGQQATLRCSPISGHTSVYWYQQALGLGLQFLLWYDEGEERNRGNFPPRFSGRQFPNYSSELNVNALELEDSALYLCASSETGIHGYTFGSGTRLTVV.

At least ten counts were recorded for this clonotype. V and J are TRBV5-6 and TRBJ2-7; maybe TRBD1 (5 bases). Trimming took off 0 bases at V and 2 bases at J, with 12 bases between the two ends. CDR1 SGHDT and CDR2 YYEEEE come from the germline V gene. The CDR3 has 15 amino acids. CDR3 nucleotide sequence: TGTGCCAGCAGCTTGGCCGTCAGGGTGCCCTACGAGCAGTACTTC. Its protein is CASSLAVRVPYEQYF.

This clonotype was counted only a few times. This sequence joins TRBV5-6 and TRBJ2-4, with 7 bases matching TRBD1. J lost 6 bases, V lost 6 bases, and 12 bases had no gene match. Per the germline V gene, CDR1 is SGHDT and CDR2 is YYEEEE. The CDR3 extends over 15 amino acids. CDR3 bases: TGTGCCAGCACCACTGGGGGACAGTATGGAAACATTCAGTACTTC. Its translation: CASTTGGQYGNIQYF.

This clonotype was found many times. The V gene is TRBV11-1, the J gene TRBJ1-1; D may be TRBD1 (6 bases). The CDR3 spans 15 residues. Germline assignment: CDR1 SGHAT and CDR2 FQDESV (reference sequence). V was cut by 5 bases and J by 5 bases, with 18 bases left in between. The DNA of the CDR3 is TGTGCCAGCAGCCCTATCGGGGGGCTCGGAACTGAAGCTTTCTTT. It encodes CASSPIGGLGTEAFF.